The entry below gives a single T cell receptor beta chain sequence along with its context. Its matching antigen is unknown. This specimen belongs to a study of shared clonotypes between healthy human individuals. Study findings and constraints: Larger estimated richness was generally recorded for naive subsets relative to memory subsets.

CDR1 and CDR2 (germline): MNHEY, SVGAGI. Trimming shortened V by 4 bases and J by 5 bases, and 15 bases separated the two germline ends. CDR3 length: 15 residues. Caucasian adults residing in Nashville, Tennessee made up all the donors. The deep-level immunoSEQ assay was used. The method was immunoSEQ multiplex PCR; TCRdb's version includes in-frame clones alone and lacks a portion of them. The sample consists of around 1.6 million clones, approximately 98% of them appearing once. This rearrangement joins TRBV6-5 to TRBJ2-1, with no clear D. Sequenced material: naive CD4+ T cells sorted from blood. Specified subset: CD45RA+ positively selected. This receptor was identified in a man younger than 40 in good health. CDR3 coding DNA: TGTGCCAGCAGTTCCCACTTGCGGAGAGACAATGAGCAGTTCTTC. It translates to CASSSHLRRDNEQFF.